This entry describes one T cell receptor (beta chain). The study drew its donors from healthy HIV-negative adults without recent acute infections or vaccinations. Genomic DNA belonging to each subset was distributed in equal measure over several immunoSEQ plates. In replicate PCRs of sorted subsets, approximately 200 ng DNA, 29,000 or so T cell genomes, was used. In the study's own analysis: ImmunoSEQ only sent back junction sequences with no quality scores, so filtering was done differently. TCRdb keeps only in-frame clones here, not all; method: immunoSEQ multiplex PCR. For V, J and clone size, that table is used; D and trimming come from the DNA. The table lists 2.3 million or so clones, over 90% of them singletons, with under 0.45% in the top ten. The sample belongs to a study of shared clonotypes between healthy human individuals. CDR3 length: 15 residues. Germline V gene lookup returns CDR1 KGHSH and CDR2 LQKENI. After removal of 5 bases from V and 3 bases from J, the junction contained 8 bases not matched to a gene.

This receptor was taken from a young man in good health. Some clones in this sample may be carry-over from other donors' samples. J is TRBJ1-2 and V is TRBV18; 8 bases are shared with TRBD1. Sequenced sample: naive CD4+ T cells from PBMCs. The subset was: CD45RA+ positively selected. CDR3 loop: CASSSLGQGDYGYTF. As DNA, the CDR3 is TGTGCCAGCTCATCCCTTGGACAGGGAGACTATGGCTACACCTTC.